This paragraph reports one TCR beta chain. Antigen: not known. Assay: immunoSEQ multiplex PCR; the TCRdb copy retains only in-frame clones and omits some. Of 95,000 to 100,000 clones in the sample, approximately 80% are singletons; the top ten hold almost 1.5%. This specimen comes from a study of OX40 agonist ivuxolimab in advanced cancers. In the study overall: Partial responses occurred in three patients (one hepatocellular carcinoma, two cutaneous melanoma).

Whole-study findings and limits: At 0.1 to 3.0 mg/kg, clonal expansion of CD4+ and CD8+ blood T cells had occurred by week 6.

Patients were excluded for autoimmune disease history or systemic immunosuppression. The receptor's source is an adult with an advanced solid tumor such as melanoma, head and neck, liver or kidney cancer. The sample was CD4+ or CD8+ T cells sorted from blood, taken in a trial of the OX40 agonist ivuxolimab.

CDR3 residues: CASSLSGGFGSNQPQHF. The CDR3 coding sequence is TGTGCCAGCAGTTTATCCGGTGGGTTTGGGAGCAATCAGCCCCAGCATTTT. The V and J genes are TRBV28 and TRBJ1-5, with D hard to call. V was cut by 1 base and J by 1 base, with 14 bases left in between. The germline CDR1 and CDR2 sequences are MDHEN and SYDVKM. There are 17 residues in the CDR3.